These T cell receptor beta chains were read from a single sample in a study of cytomegalovirus exposure and HLA in healthy donors. Sequenced by immunoSEQ multiplex PCR; TCRdb stores in-frame clones only, minus some. The sample has about 98,000 clones; around 80% are singletons. The sequencing input was PBMCs. These receptor sequences come from a man aged 35-49 years in good health and CMV-seronegative. The CDR3 runs from the conserved cysteine through the conserved F or W. Each record gives: CDR3 protein, CDR3 DNA, D gene, J gene, V gene, clone size. D genes are given only for firm matches. Size is omitted from some rows. Given values are once, few, many or a class for expanded clones.

CDR3aa: CASWPGTEGLAGWNEQFF
CDR3nt: TGTGCCAGCTGGCCCGGGACAGAAGGACTAGCGGGGTGGAATGAGCAGTTCTTC
d_gene: TRBD2
j_gene: TRBJ2-1
v_gene: TRBV7-9
abundance: .

CDR3aa: CASSARLATFETQYF
CDR3nt: TGTGCCAGCAGTGCCCGACTAGCGACCTTCGAGACCCAGTACTTC
d_gene: TRBD2
j_gene: TRBJ2-5
v_gene: TRBV6-1
abundance: few

CDR3aa: CASSFGQEETQYF
CDR3nt: TGTGCCAGCAGCTTCGGACAGGAGGAGACCCAGTACTTC
d_gene: TRBD1
j_gene: TRBJ2-5
v_gene: TRBV5-5
abundance: few

CDR3aa: CSAQTGESWNTEAFF
CDR3nt: TGCAGCGCCCAGACAGGGGAAAGTTGGAACACTGAAGCTTTCTTT
d_gene: TRBD1
j_gene: TRBJ1-1
v_gene: TRBV29-1
abundance: few

CDR3aa: CASRNRGQTYGYTF
CDR3nt: TGTGCCAGCAGAAACAGGGGCCAGACCTATGGCTACACCTTC
d_gene: TRBD1
j_gene: TRBJ1-2
v_gene: TRBV2
abundance: .

CDR3aa: CASSFSRVEGYTF
CDR3nt: TGTGCCAGCAGCTTTTCCAGGGTCGAAGGCTACACCTTC
d_gene: .
j_gene: TRBJ1-2
v_gene: TRBV7-2
abundance: .

CDR3aa: CASSQVRGHLNGYTF
CDR3nt: TGCGCCAGCAGCCAAGTCCGGGGACACCTTAATGGCTACACCTTC
d_gene: .
j_gene: TRBJ1-2
v_gene: TRBV4-3
abundance: .

CDR3aa: CASSEIPRRIPTGELFF
CDR3nt: TGTGCCAGCAGTGAAATCCCCCGGAGGATTCCAACCGGGGAGCTGTTTTTT
d_gene: .
j_gene: TRBJ2-2
v_gene: TRBV6-1
abundance: .

CDR3aa: CASSYRTGGYGYTF
CDR3nt: TGCGCCAGCAGTTACCGGACAGGAGGGTATGGCTACACCTTC
d_gene: TRBD1
j_gene: TRBJ1-2
v_gene: TRBV4-1
abundance: few

CDR3aa: CASNAADGANVLTF
CDR3nt: TGTGCCAGCAATGCGGCTGACGGGGCCAACGTCCTGACTTTC
d_gene: .
j_gene: TRBJ2-6
v_gene: TRBV28
abundance: .

CDR3aa: CASSSGAPNEKLFF
CDR3nt: TGTGCCAGCAGTTCAGGGGCTCCTAATGAAAAACTGTTTTTT
d_gene: .
j_gene: TRBJ1-4
v_gene: TRBV6-5
abundance: .

CDR3aa: CASSPPQGNSDTEAFF
CDR3nt: TGTGCCAGCTCACCACCCCAGGGGAATAGCGACACTGAAGCTTTCTTT
d_gene: .
j_gene: TRBJ1-1
v_gene: TRBV18
abundance: .